This T cell receptor beta chain was recovered during a study of blood T cell repertoires in COVID-19. Looking at the study overall: T cells, B-cell-depleted T cells, or PBMCs provided the cDNA or gDNA that served as material.

TCRdb's table, derived via immunoSEQ multiplex PCR, lists solely in-frame clones and lacks some. The data show about 140,000 clones, with 70% to 90% seen just once and 1.5% to 2% held by the top ten. Germline loops: CDR1 SGHAT, CDR2 FQNNGV. The CDR3 is made up of 15 amino acids. V was clipped by 5 bases and J by 0 bases, with 11 bases between them. The sequence came from a man in his 70s with acute or convalescent COVID-19. The rearrangement joins TRBV11-2 to TRBJ1-3, with D unresolved. The specimen sequenced was peripheral blood. CDR3 nucleotides: TGTGCCAGCAGCCGTACCGGGAGCTCTGGAAACACCATATATTTT. Amino acids: CASSRTGSSGNTIYF.